These 8 T cell receptor beta chains were all obtained from the same sample, sequenced in a study of T cell responses to AZD1222 COVID-19 vaccine. The assay was immunoSEQ multiplex PCR, and TCRdb's table has in-frame clones only and misses some. This table holds 100,000 to 150,000 clones, around 90% found once. Sequences were derived from peripheral blood, sampled on day 0 of AZD1222 vaccination. Receptor source: an adult in good health.

J is TRBJ1-2 and V is TRBV23-1, with D possibly being TRBD1 (6 bases). TRBV23-1 falls under the ORF class, with uncertain function. The CDR3 contains 14 residues. Trimming left V 4 bases short and J 8 bases short, with 17 bases between. The CDR3 reads CASSLQWGRRGYTF. CDR3 in DNA: TGCGCCAGCAGTCTTCAGTGGGGGCGGCGGGGCTACACCTTC.

This clone was recorded only once. The chain employs TRBV15 and TRBJ1-6; unclear D gene. CDR1 is LNHNV and CDR2 is YYDKDF in the germline V gene (reference sequence). This CDR3 has 15 residues. Trimming shortened V by 1 base and J by 7 bases, and 11 bases separated the two germline ends. For the CDR3, the DNA is TGTGCCACCAGCAGAGTCAACGCCGGGAATTCACCCCTCCACTTT. Translation: CATSRVNAGNSPLHF.

In DNA form, the CDR3 reads TGTGCCAGCAGCCCACGGACAGGGGGCCCTCCAACTTATGGCTACACCTTC. Amino acid sequence: CASSPRTGGPPTYGYTF. The chain employs TRBV7-8 and TRBJ1-2; TRBD1 aligns across 11 bases. Germline V gene lookup returns CDR1 SGHVS and CDR2 FQNEAQ. CDR3 length equals 17 residues. J was trimmed by 5 bases and V by 5 bases; bases with no gene match: 13.

The gene calls are TRBV28 and TRBJ1-5; no firm D call. Germline V gene sequence: CDR1 MDHEN, CDR2 SYDVKM. V was trimmed by 1 base and J by 4 bases, leaving 14 bases between them. This CDR3 contains 16 residues. CDR3 sequence (DNA): TGTGCCAGCAGTTTATTATACGGACGGCTAAATCAGCCCCAGCATTTT. It codes for CASSLLYGRLNQPQHF. The whole variable domain, remainder taken from reference TRBV28 and TRBJ1-5, is DVKVTQSSRYLVKRTGEKVFLECVQDMDHENMFWYRQDPGLGLRLIYFSYDVKMKEKGDIPEGYSVSREKKERFSLILESASTNQTSMYLCASSLLYGRLNQPQHFGDGTRLSIL.

The J gene is TRBJ2-1, the V gene TRBV4-2; a weak D match, TRBD1 (5 bases). The CDR3 covers 13 residues. Germline CDR1 and CDR2: LGHNA and YNFKEQ. V shed 1 base and J shed 10 bases, with 11 bases lying between them. CDR3 DNA sequence: TGTGCCAGCAGCCAAGCGGGCAGGGCGGAGCAGTTCTTC. Its translation: CASSQAGRAEQFF.

The chain couples TRBV29-1 to TRBJ2-2; D is tentatively TRBD1 or TRBD2 (7 bases each). Looked up from germline, CDR1 is SQVTM and CDR2 is ANQGSEA. The V end lost 6 bases, the J end lost 7 bases, and 24 bases lay between the germline ends. The CDR3 loop spans 16 amino acids. The CDR3 DNA reads TGCAGCGTAGGGAGAGCGACAGGGAGGGCCTACGGGGAGCTGTTTTTT. Its translation: CSVGRATGRAYGELFF.

This chain's CDR3 is CASSQAVLWTGGEKLFF. The CDR3 region has the DNA TGCGCCAGCAGCCAAGCTGTTCTCTGGACAGGGGGTGAAAAACTGTTTTTT. The V and J genes are TRBV4-3 and TRBJ1-4; 10 bases agree with TRBD1. Germline lookup yields CDR1 LGHNA and CDR2 YSLEER. Trimming cost V 1 base and J 7 bases; bases outside gene matches: 9. The CDR3 has 17 amino acids.

The chain is built from TRBV7-2 and TRBJ1-5, with a tentative D call TRBD1 (6 bases). Germline lookup yields CDR1 SGHTA and CDR2 FQGNSA. The CDR3 spans 13 residues. Trimming shortened V by 5 bases and J by 6 bases, and 11 bases separated the two germline ends. The CDR3 region has the DNA TGTGCCAGCAGCGGACAGCGAAGTCAGCCCCAGCATTTT. Translating gives CASSGQRSQPQHF.